The TCR beta chain under discussion was sequenced for a study of OX40 agonist ivuxolimab in advanced cancers. Study outcomes and limitations: Researchers report that CD8+ T cells had, on average, more expanded clones than CD4+.

Turning to this clone: Its antigen is as yet unknown.

The protocol was immunoSEQ multiplex PCR, while the TCRdb copy is restricted to in-frame clones and leaves out a portion. The top ten clones hold over 7% of a sample with tens of thousands of clones, more than 80% of them seen once. Germline CDR1 is MNHEY and CDR2 is SMNVEV (reference sequence). The CDR3 length is 13 residues. Trimming pared 6 bases from V and 7 bases from J, leaving 14 bases between. The chain links TRBV27 to TRBJ2-3, with TRBD1 as a possible D gene (6 bases). Sequences were derived from CD4+ or CD8+ T cells sorted from blood, sampled in a trial of the OX40 agonist ivuxolimab. This clonotype was sampled from an adult with an advanced solid tumor such as melanoma, head and neck, liver or kidney cancer. The CDR3, as DNA: TGTGCCAGCAGAAGGGGGAACCCTTATACGCAGTATTTT. It specifies CASRRGNPYTQYF.